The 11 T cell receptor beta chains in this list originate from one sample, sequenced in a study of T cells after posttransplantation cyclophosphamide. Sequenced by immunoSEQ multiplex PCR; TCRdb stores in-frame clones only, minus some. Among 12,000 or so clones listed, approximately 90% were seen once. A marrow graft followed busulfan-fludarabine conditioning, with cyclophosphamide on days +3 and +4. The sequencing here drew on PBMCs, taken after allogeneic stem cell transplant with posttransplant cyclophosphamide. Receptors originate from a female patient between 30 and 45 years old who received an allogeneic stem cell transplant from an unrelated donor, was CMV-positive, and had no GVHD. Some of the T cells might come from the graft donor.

The CDR3 nucleotides are TGTGCCAGCAGCCCATTCTCCGGGAAGGGACACTCCTACGAGCAGTACTTC. Translated, it gives CASSPFSGKGHSYEQYF. The chain links TRBV28 to TRBJ2-7; D perhaps matches TRBD1 (6 bases). Germline CDR1 MDHEN, CDR2 SYDVKM. The CDR3 loop spans 17 amino acids. V lost 6 bases, J lost 0 bases, and 21 bases lay in between.

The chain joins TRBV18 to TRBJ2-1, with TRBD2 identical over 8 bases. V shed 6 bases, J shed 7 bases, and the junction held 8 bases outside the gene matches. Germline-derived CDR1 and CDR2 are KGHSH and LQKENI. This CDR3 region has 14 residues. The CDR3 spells CASSQTRGRNEQFF. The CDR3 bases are TGTGCCAGCTCTCAAACACGCGGGAGGAATGAGCAGTTCTTC.

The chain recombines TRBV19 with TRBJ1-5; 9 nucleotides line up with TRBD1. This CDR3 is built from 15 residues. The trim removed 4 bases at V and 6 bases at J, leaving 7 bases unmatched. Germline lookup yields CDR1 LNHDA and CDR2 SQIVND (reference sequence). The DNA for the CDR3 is TGTGCCAGTAGTACGGACAGGGGAGCTGGTCAGCCCCAGCATTTT. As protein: CASSTDRGAGQPQHF.

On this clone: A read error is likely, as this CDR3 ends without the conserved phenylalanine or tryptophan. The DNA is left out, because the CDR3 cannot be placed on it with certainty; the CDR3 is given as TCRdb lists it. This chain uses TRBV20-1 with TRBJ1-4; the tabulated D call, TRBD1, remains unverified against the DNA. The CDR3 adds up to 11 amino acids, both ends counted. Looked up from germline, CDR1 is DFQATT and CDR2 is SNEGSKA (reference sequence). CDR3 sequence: CSARDPRQLVV.

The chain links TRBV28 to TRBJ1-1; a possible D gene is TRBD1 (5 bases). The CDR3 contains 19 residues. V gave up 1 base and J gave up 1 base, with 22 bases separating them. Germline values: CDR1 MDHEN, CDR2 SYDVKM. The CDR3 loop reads CASSLYLPSSTDKNTEAFF. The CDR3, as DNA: TGTGCCAGCAGTTTATACCTCCCCTCCTCGACAGACAAGAACACTGAAGCTTTCTTT.

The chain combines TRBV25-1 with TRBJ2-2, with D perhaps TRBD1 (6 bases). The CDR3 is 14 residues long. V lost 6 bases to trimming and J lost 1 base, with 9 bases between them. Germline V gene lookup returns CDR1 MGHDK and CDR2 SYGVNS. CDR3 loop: CASSLTGNTGELFF. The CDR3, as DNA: TGTGCCAGCAGCTTGACAGGGAACACCGGGGAGCTGTTTTTT.

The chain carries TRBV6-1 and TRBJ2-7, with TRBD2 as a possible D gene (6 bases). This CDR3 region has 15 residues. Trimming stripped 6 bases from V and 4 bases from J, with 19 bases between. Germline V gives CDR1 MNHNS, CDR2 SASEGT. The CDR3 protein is CASRLTRAALYEQYF. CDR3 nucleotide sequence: TGTGCCAGCAGGCTGACTAGGGCTGCGCTGTACGAGCAGTACTTC.

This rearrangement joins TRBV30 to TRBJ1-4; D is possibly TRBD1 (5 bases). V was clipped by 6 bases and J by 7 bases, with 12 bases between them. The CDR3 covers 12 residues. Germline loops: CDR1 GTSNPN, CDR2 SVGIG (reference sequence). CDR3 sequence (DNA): TGTGCCTGCGCTAGGGGTTTTGAAAAACTGTTTTTT. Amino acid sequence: CACARGFEKLFF.

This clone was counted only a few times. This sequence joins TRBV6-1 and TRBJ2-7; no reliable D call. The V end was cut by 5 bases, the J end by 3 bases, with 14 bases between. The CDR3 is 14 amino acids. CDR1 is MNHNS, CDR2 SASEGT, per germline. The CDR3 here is CASSLDGPGYEQYF. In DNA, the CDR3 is TGTGCCAGCAGTCTGGATGGGCCTGGCTACGAGCAGTACTTC.

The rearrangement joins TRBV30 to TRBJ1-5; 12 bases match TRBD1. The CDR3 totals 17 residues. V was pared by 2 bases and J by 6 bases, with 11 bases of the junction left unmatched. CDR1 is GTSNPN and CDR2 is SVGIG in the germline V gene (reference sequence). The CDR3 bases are TGTGCCTGGAGTCGGGACAGGGGGCGGGGAATTCGTCAGCCCCAGCATTTT. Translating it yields CAWSRDRGRGIRQPQHF.

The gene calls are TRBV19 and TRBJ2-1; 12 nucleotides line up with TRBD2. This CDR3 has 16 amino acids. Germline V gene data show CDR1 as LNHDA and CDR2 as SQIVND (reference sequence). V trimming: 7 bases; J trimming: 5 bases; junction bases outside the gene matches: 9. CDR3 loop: CASTNPSGRGDNEQFF. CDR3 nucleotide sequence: TGTGCCAGTACAAACCCTAGCGGGAGGGGAGACAATGAGCAGTTCTTC.